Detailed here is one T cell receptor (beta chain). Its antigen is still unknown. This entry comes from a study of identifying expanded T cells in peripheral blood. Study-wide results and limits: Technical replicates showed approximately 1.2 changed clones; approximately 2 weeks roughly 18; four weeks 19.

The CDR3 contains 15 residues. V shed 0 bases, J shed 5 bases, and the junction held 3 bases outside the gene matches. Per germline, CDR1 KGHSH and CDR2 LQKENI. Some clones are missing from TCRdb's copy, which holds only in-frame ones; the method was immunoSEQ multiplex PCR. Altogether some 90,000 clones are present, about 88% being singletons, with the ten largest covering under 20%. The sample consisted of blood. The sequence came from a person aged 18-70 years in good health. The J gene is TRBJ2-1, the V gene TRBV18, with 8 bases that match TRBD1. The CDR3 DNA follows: TGTGCCAGCTCACCACCATCCAGGGGGCACAATGAGCAGTTCTTC. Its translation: CASSPPSRGHNEQFF.